The 9 T cell receptor beta chains given below trace back to one sample, sequenced in a study of beta chain features in type 1 diabetes. The antigens for these receptors are not known. Findings and limits, study-wide: Shorter TCRB CDR3s, moderately but significantly so, were found in Type 1 diabetes patients in all four CD4+ subsets.

The sequenced template was cDNA made from the entire isolated RNA. Generated by immunoSEQ multiplex PCR, the TCRdb table keeps only in-frame clones and is missing some. The sample lists 250,000 to 300,000 clones, about 24% seen once, with 0.012% in the top ten. Sequenced input: naive CD4+ T cells from blood. These receptors all come from a woman in her twenties or thirties with type 1 diabetes.

The genes are TRBV28 and TRBJ2-1; no firm D call. This CDR3 region has 12 residues. Trimming took off 8 bases at V and 10 bases at J, with 15 bases between the two ends. The V gene's germline CDR1 is MDHEN and CDR2 SYDVKM. CDR3 residues: CASRGPRGEQFF. DNA for the CDR3: TGTGCCAGCCGCGGCCCTCGAGGAGAGCAGTTCTTC.

The V and J genes are TRBV29-1 and TRBJ2-7; 7 bases align to TRBD1. The ends lost 7 bases at V and 5 bases at J; junction bases unmatched: 17. The CDR3 length is 15 residues. Germline V gene data show CDR1 as SQVTM and CDR2 as ANQGSEA. The CDR3 DNA reads as TGCAGCGCTGCCGGGCGACAGGGTAAGATAGACGAGCAGTACTTC. Protein product: CSAAGRQGKIDEQYF.

The gene calls are TRBV9 and TRBJ2-5; 9 nucleotides align to TRBD1. Germline V gene sequence: CDR1 SGDLS, CDR2 YYNGEE. The CDR3 loop spans 14 amino acids. With 3 bases clipped from V and 4 bases from J, the junction kept 4 bases outside the gene matches. This CDR3 reads CASSGTGGGETQYF. In nucleotides, the CDR3 is TGTGCCAGCAGCGGAACAGGGGGCGGAGAGACCCAGTACTTC.

V and J are TRBV5-1 and TRBJ2-7; TRBD2 matches 7 bases. The CDR3 totals 15 residues. CDR1 is SGHRS, CDR2 YFSETQ, per germline. Germline trimming cut 0 bases from V and 5 bases from J; bases unmatched to any gene: 8. The CDR3 sequence: CASSLAAAGVNEQYF. The CDR3 DNA sequence: TGCGCCAGCAGCTTGGCCGCCGCGGGAGTGAACGAGCAGTACTTC.

The chain joins TRBV7-6 to TRBJ2-5; TRBD1 matches 7 bases. Germline loops: CDR1 SGHVS, CDR2 FNYEAQ. Trimming removed 5 bases from V and 0 bases from J; junction bases left unmatched: 15. The CDR3 is 18 residues long. The CDR3 loop reads CASSMQTGFLGYQETQYF. The CDR3 nucleotides are TGTGCCAGCAGCATGCAGACAGGGTTTTTAGGCTACCAAGAGACCCAGTACTTC.

This chain uses TRBV4-1 with TRBJ2-1; 11 nucleotides line up with TRBD2. The CDR3 runs to 16 residues. After removal of 0 bases from V and 7 bases from J, the junction contained 5 bases not matched to a gene. Germline CDR1 reads MGHRA; CDR2 reads YSYEKL. The CDR3 loop reads CASSQDVRTSGNEQFF. DNA for the CDR3: TGCGCCAGCAGCCAAGACGTAAGGACTAGCGGGAATGAGCAGTTCTTC.

The sample holds a few counts of this clone. CDR3 residues: CAWSRQVSNTEAFF. The CDR3 nucleotides read TGTGCCTGGAGCAGACAGGTCTCAAACACTGAAGCTTTCTTT. The V gene is TRBV30, the J gene TRBJ1-1, with D tentatively TRBD1 (6 bases). The CDR3 runs to 14 residues. Deletions cut 3 bases from V and 2 bases from J, with 13 bases between. Germline V gene data show CDR1 as GTSNPN and CDR2 as SVGIG (reference sequence).

The table lists this clone with a few counts. This rearrangement joins TRBV5-6 to TRBJ2-1; 11 positions agree with TRBD2. The germline gives CDR1 SGHDT, CDR2 YYEEEE. V dropped 5 bases and J dropped 7; count of bases not matched to a gene: 5. The CDR3 is made up of 14 amino acids. The CDR3 region is CASRIAGGPNEQFF. The CDR3 DNA sequence: TGTGCCAGCAGGATAGCGGGAGGGCCAAATGAGCAGTTCTTC. Together with reference TRBV5-6 and TRBJ2-1, the CDR3 gives the full variable domain: DAGVTQSPTHLIKTRGQQVTLRCSPKSGHDTVSWYQQALGQGPQFIFQYYEEEERQRGNFPDRFSGHQFPNYSSELNVNALLLGDSALYLCASRIAGGPNEQFFGPGTRLTVL.

The chain uses TRBV11-2 and TRBJ2-5; D not resolved. The CDR3 has 14 residues. V lost 5 bases to trimming and J lost 1 base, with 11 bases between them. Germline V lookup: CDR1 SGHAT, CDR2 FQNNGV. The CDR3 sequence: CASSPWAPQETQYF. The CDR3 nucleotides read TGTGCCAGCAGCCCATGGGCACCCCAAGAGACCCAGTACTTC.